This TCR beta chain was retrieved from a study of regulatory T cells in long-lasting Graves disease. Turning to the study itself: Persistent cases were those of Graves' disease that involved over 5 years of antithyroid drugs with positive TSH receptor antibodies.

Combining iRepertoire HTBI primers with Arm-PCR of CDR3 regions, the authors built TCR beta libraries. A single record per CDR3 protein comes from TCRdb applying MiXCR to the multiplex PCR reads. The sample has under 500,000 distinct CDR3 sequences, less than 25% seen once. Time point indicated: persistent/refractory GD, antithyroid drugs over 5 years with positive TRAb. With RNA extracted from PBMCs as input, the TCR library was made. EDTA tubes collected nine milliliters of peripheral blood. This clonotype was counted between two and nine times. Its antigen is not known. Study-wide findings and caveats: Between persistent patients, thousands of public clonotypes were shared, exceeding the approximately 990 shared between new patients.

The receptor was derived from a female donor with Graves disease. Source: peripheral blood mononuclear cells (PBMCs), taken when the disease was refractory, from a patient treated with antithyroid drugs.

The DNA for the CDR3 is TGTGCCAGTAGTACCCCCGGGACAACGCCCTACGAGCAGTACTTC. Translating it yields CASSTPGTTPYEQYF. V gene TRBV19 combines with J gene TRBJ2-7; D possibly corresponds to TRBD1 (6 bases). The CDR3 consists of 15 residues. Germline V lookup: CDR1 LNHDA, CDR2 SQIVND (reference sequence). Between the trimmed V and J ends, which lost 4 bases and 2 bases, there was a span of 15 bases.